This TCR beta chain was profiled in a study of CD8 T cells in ankylosing spondylitis. Regarding the study as a whole: Roughly 8 highly homologous variants formed a TCR beta motif that appeared characteristic of ankylosing spondylitis blood. Earlier authors reported some of these motif variants in reactive arthritis synovial fluid and blood. Reports say disease-linked clones showed up significantly more in matched ankylosing spondylitis synovial fluid. Disease-linked clones were found to be CD8+ and relatively rare in peripheral blood.

Quantitative 5'-RACE with molecular barcodes produced the TCR beta libraries. TCRdb redid the calling of the 5' RACE reads with MiXCR, one entry per CDR3 protein. The data show 350,000 to 550,000 distinct CDR3 sequences, roughly a quarter seen once. A word on this clonotype: Its antigen is not known.

The CDR3 loop spans 16 amino acids. The V gene lost 3 bases and the J gene lost 9 bases, with 18 bases spanning the gap. Germline CDR1 is MNHNS and CDR2 is SASEGT. J is TRBJ1-6 and V is TRBV6-1, with D unclear. Sequences were obtained from blood, either unsorted or a sorted T cell fraction (not recorded which). This receptor was identified in a male donor with ankylosing spondylitis. The CDR3 region has the DNA TGTGCCAGCAGTGATAATGTGGTTAGCAATTTTTCACCCCTCCACTTT. Translation: CASSDNVVSNFSPLHF.